The 23 T cell receptor beta chains given below trace back to one sample, sequenced in a study of breast tumors, draining lymph nodes, adjacent tissues. Via MiXCR, TCRdb re-called the multiplex PCR reads, giving one row per CDR3 protein. The sample records 150,000 to 200,000 distinct CDR3 sequences, around 35% being singletons. Axillary draining lymph nodes of breast cancer patients supplied the node samples. The sequencing sample was made of axillary lymph node tissue. These receptors all stem from a female donor with breast cancer. Some clones in this sample may be carry-over from other donors' samples.

The chain couples TRBV19 to TRBJ1-1, with a tentative D call TRBD1 (6 bases). The CDR3 covers 15 residues. The V gene's germline CDR1 is LNHDA and CDR2 SQIVND (reference sequence). The V end was cut by 3 bases, the J end by 0 bases, with 11 bases between. The CDR3 protein is CASSMTGLMNTEAFF. CDR3 coding DNA: TGTGCCAGTAGTATGACAGGCCTCATGAACACTGAAGCTTTCTTT.

This clonotype has a count of ten or more. The CDR3 bases are TGTGCCAGCAGCTTAGGGACAGCCAGAGAGACCCAGTACTTC. It is translated as CASSLGTARETQYF. The chain carries TRBV7-6 and TRBJ2-5; TRBD1 might be the D (6 bases). Trimming pared 1 base from V and 4 bases from J, leaving 10 bases between. The germline V gene encodes CDR1 SGHVS and CDR2 FNYEAQ. CDR3 length equals 14 residues.

To note about this clonotype: At one boundary the junction diverges from the germline segment, which might be a read error. The chain is built from TRBV6-6 and TRBJ2-3, with D hard to call. The CDR3 is made up of 18 amino acids. Per the germline V gene, CDR1 is MNHNY and CDR2 is SVGAGI (reference sequence). CDR3 in DNA: TGTGCCAGCAGTCACTCGATTTACGCAGCGCTGAGCACAGATACGCAGTATTTT. Translating gives CASSHSIYAALSTDTQYF.

As concerns this clonotype: The DNA is omitted, as the CDR3 cannot be located on it reliably, and the CDR3 follows TCRdb's listing. V usage is TRBV25-1 and J usage is TRBJ2-3; the D call of TRBD2 is as the table states it, not checked on the DNA. CDR1 and CDR2 (germline): MGHDK, SYGVNS. The CDR3 is 23 residues long, counting both termini. CDR3 sequence reads: CDSSFYICSARQGTSRSTDTQYF.

This clonotype was counted at least ten times. The gene calls are TRBV19 and TRBJ2-5; a weak D match, TRBD2 (6 bases). The V end was cut by 5 bases, the J end by 5 bases, with 18 bases between. Germline V lookup: CDR1 LNHDA, CDR2 SQIVND (reference sequence). The CDR3 covers 15 residues. CDR3 in DNA: TGTGCCAGTAGTGAAATGGCGGGATCCGGGGAGACCCAGTACTTC. Its protein product is CASSEMAGSGETQYF.

In the case of this clonotype: A clone one base away is much larger, so this may be a read error. The rearrangement links TRBV5-1 to TRBJ2-5; 8 bases line up with TRBD1. CDR3 size: 14 residues. Germline lookup yields CDR1 SGHRS and CDR2 YFSETQ. The CDR3 region has the DNA TGCGCCAGCAGCCCGGACAGGGCAGGAGAGACCCAGTGCTTC. Translated, it gives CASSPDRAGETQCF.

This clonotype was counted ten times or more. The chain uses TRBV5-1 and TRBJ1-2; D not certain. Germline V gives CDR1 SGHRS, CDR2 YFSETQ. This CDR3 comprises 15 residues. V was clipped by 0 bases and J by 4 bases, with 13 bases between them. The CDR3 bases are TGCGCCAGCAGCTTGGAAGCGCTACCAAGCTATGGCTACACCTTC. Translating gives CASSLEALPSYGYTF.

The sample holds many counts of this clonotype. In DNA form, the CDR3 reads TGTGCCACCACAGGGACGGAGGGAAACACCATATATTTT. Translated, it gives CATTGTEGNTIYF. The rearrangement links TRBV2 to TRBJ1-3; a weak D match, TRBD1 (6 bases). Per germline, CDR1 SNHLY and CDR2 FYNNEI. Trimming took 10 bases from V and 4 from J, leaving 14 bases between them. This CDR3 comprises 13 residues.

The sample holds many counts of this clonotype. The rearrangement links TRBV20-1 to TRBJ1-5, with D perhaps matching TRBD1 (6 bases). The V end was cut by 1 base, the J end by 0 bases, with 16 bases between. The CDR3 spans 17 residues. Germline CDR1 is DFQATT and CDR2 is SNEGSKA (reference sequence). CDR3 loop: CSARALRGTHSNQPQHF. The CDR3 bases are TGCAGTGCTAGAGCCCTCAGGGGCACCCATAGCAATCAGCCCCAGCATTTT.

This clonotype was detected many times. CDR3 amino acids: CASSPRPGVADTQYF. CDR3 sequence (DNA): TGTGCCAGCAGTCCAAGGCCCGGGGTGGCAGATACGCAGTATTTT. The chain employs TRBV27 and TRBJ2-3; maybe TRBD2 (5 bases). The CDR3 consists of 15 residues. Trimming cost V 5 bases and J 4 bases, with 16 bases left between them. Per germline, CDR1 MNHEY and CDR2 SMNVEV (reference sequence).

This clonotype has a count of ten or more. The chain carries TRBV3-1 and TRBJ1-4; 8 bases line up with TRBD1. The V segment lost 2 bases and the J segment 8 bases; nucleotides outside the gene matches: 7. Germline V gene data show CDR1 as LGHDT and CDR2 as YNNKEL (reference sequence). There are 15 residues in the CDR3. The CDR3 here is CASSQPVGTGEKLFF. CDR3 bases: TGTGCCAGCAGCCAACCAGTGGGGACAGGCGAAAAACTGTTTTTT.

The rearrangement uses TRBV7-6 and TRBJ2-5, with 10 bases aligning to TRBD2. The ends lost 5 bases at V and 3 bases at J; junction bases unmatched: 3. This CDR3 is 14 amino acids long. From germline, CDR1 is SGHVS and CDR2 FNYEAQ. The CDR3 sequence is CASSSGRDKETQYF. CDR3 DNA sequence: TGTGCCAGCAGCAGCGGGAGGGACAAAGAGACCCAGTACTTC.

The table lists this clonotype with many counts. V gene TRBV7-9 combines with J gene TRBJ1-2; 9 bases fit TRBD1. The germline gives CDR1 SEHNR, CDR2 FQNEAQ (reference sequence). J was trimmed by 8 bases and V by 5 bases; bases with no gene match: 12. The CDR3 has 15 amino acids. The CDR3: CASSPSTGGRWGYTF. CDR3 bases: TGTGCCAGCAGCCCTTCGACAGGGGGACGATGGGGCTACACCTTC.

Comments on this clonotype: One end of the junction does not line up with germline, which may come from a read error. The chain combines TRBV4-1 with TRBJ1-2; 12 bases are shared with TRBD1. Looked up from germline, CDR1 is MGHRA and CDR2 is YSYEKL. The CDR3 spans 17 residues. CDR3 amino acids: CASSRTGQGAASYGYTF. DNA for the CDR3: TGCGCCAGCAGCCGGACGGGACAGGGGGCTGCCAGCTATGGCTATACCTTC.

With respect to this clonotype: This may come from a read error, since a much larger clone is one base off. The chain couples TRBV6-2 or TRBV6-3 to TRBJ2-7; tentatively, D is TRBD2 (5 bases). V lost 2 bases, J lost 0 bases, and 11 bases lay in between. The CDR3 runs 15 residues. Germline CDR1 MNHEY, CDR2 SVGEGT. CDR3 bases: TGTGCCAGCAGTTACGTAGTGGGAGCCTCCTACGAGCAGTACTTC. Its translation: CASSYVVGASYEQYF.

This clonotype came up many times. This rearrangement joins TRBV3-1 to TRBJ2-5; D is unclear. Looked up from germline, CDR1 is LGHDT and CDR2 is YNNKEL (reference sequence). This CDR3 contains 13 residues. Trimming left V 2 bases short and J 4 bases short, with 8 bases between. CDR3 bases: TGTGCCAGCAGCCAATTAGGCCCAGAGACCCAGTACTTC. Amino acid sequence: CASSQLGPETQYF.

The table lists this clonotype with a few counts. A read error may be the cause here, since a much bigger clone is one base away. No conserved phenylalanine or tryptophan ends this CDR3, so it is likely a read error. The rearrangement links TRBV19 to TRBJ1-5; 7 bases line up with TRBD1. The V gene end was trimmed by 6 bases and the J gene end by 1 base; junction bases not matched to a gene: 9. Looked up from germline, CDR1 is LNHDA and CDR2 is SQIVND (reference sequence). The CDR3 has 16 residues. Here the CDR3 reads CASSSGGGQSNQPQHS. In nucleotides, the CDR3 is TGTGCCAGTAGCAGCGGAGGGGGACAGAGCAATCAGCCCCAGCATTCT.

This clonotype was observed a few times. This sequence may be a read error, since a much larger clone differs from it by one base. The V gene is TRBV20-1, the J gene TRBJ2-1; 7 bases map to TRBD2. The CDR3 contains 13 residues. Per germline, CDR1 DFQATT and CDR2 SNEGSKA (reference sequence). The CDR3 is CSAIGLADNAQFF. The CDR3 nucleotides are TGCAGTGCCATCGGCCTAGCGGACAATGCGCAGTTCTTC.

Only one count was recorded for this clonotype. This sequence may be a read error, since a much larger clone differs from it by one base. The V and J genes are TRBV6-5 and TRBJ2-7, with 8 bases matching TRBD1. Germline loops: CDR1 MNHEY, CDR2 SVGAGI. This CDR3 has 13 amino acids. In nucleotides, the CDR3 is TGTGCCAGCAGTCACTCGCAGGGGGCCGGGCAGTACTTC. Its protein product is CASSHSQGAGQYF.

In the case of this clonotype: A read error may be the cause here, since a much bigger clone is one base away. Given the absence of the conserved phenylalanine or tryptophan at the CDR3 end, a read error is likely. The chain employs TRBV5-6 and TRBJ2-5, with 7 bases lining up with TRBD1. V was pared by 0 bases and J by 5 bases, with 13 bases of the junction left unmatched. This CDR3 comprises 17 residues. Per germline, CDR1 SGHDT and CDR2 YYEEEE. CDR3 DNA: TGTGCCAGCAGCTTGGTATTTTCGGTAGGGGGCAGGGAGACCCAGTACCTC. This translates into CASSLVFSVGGRETQYL.

The gene calls are TRBV7-3 and TRBJ2-6; weak D call: TRBD2 (6 bases). Trimming removed 5 bases from V and 11 bases from J, with 16 bases in between. The CDR3 runs to 14 residues. Germline values: CDR1 SGHTA, CDR2 FQGTGA. The CDR3 sequence is CASSPGRWSYVLTF. The DNA for the CDR3 is TGTGCCAGCAGCCCAGGGAGGTGGTCCTACGTCCTGACTTTC.

This clonotype was recorded a few times. This may be a read error, as it is one base from a much larger clone. The V gene is TRBV20-1, the J gene TRBJ2-1, with D perhaps matching TRBD1 or TRBD2 (6 bases each). This CDR3 is built from 15 residues. V was clipped by 0 bases and J by 6 bases, with 15 bases between them. CDR1 is DFQATT, CDR2 SNEGSKA, per germline (reference sequence). Here the CDR3 DNA reads TGCAGTGCTAGAGATAGGGGGGTCCTCTCCAATGAGCAGTTCTTC. Translating it yields CSARDRGVLSNEQFF.

This clonotype was recorded at least ten times. The chain combines TRBV2 with TRBJ1-6, with 10 bases identical to TRBD1. V lost 5 bases, J lost 10 bases, and 5 bases stayed unmatched. Germline lookup yields CDR1 SNHLY and CDR2 FYNNEI. CDR3 length: 14 amino acids. The CDR3, as DNA: TGTGCCAGCAGTCCCGACAGGGGGCGGTCACCCCTCCACTTT. Its translation: CASSPDRGRSPLHF.